Each of the 10 T cell receptor beta chains below was sequenced from the same sample in a study of radiotherapy plus CTLA-4 blockade in lung cancer. TCRdb's copy holds only in-frame clones and misses some; the assay was immunoSEQ multiplex PCR. The sample yields around 100,000 clones, 65% to 80% seen once. This specimen consisted of peripheral blood, obtained from a patient treated with radiotherapy plus ipilimumab. The receptors come from a human donor with non-small cell lung cancer who had a partial response to radiotherapy plus ipilimumab. Some clones in this sample may be carry-over from other donors' samples.

The chain employs TRBV7-9 and TRBJ1-5; D is possibly TRBD1 (6 bases). Germline CDR1 SEHNR, CDR2 FQNEAQ (reference sequence). V dropped 4 bases and J dropped 2 bases, with 15 bases sitting between them. The CDR3 sequence is 16 residues long. CDR3 bases: TGTGCCAGCAGCTACGCAGGGGCTAGGGGCAATCAGCCCCAGCATTTT. This translates into CASSYAGARGNQPQHF.

The chain couples TRBV28 to TRBJ2-1; D gene unclear. The CDR3 has 12 residues. Per the germline V gene, CDR1 is MDHEN and CDR2 is SYDVKM. The V end lost 3 bases, the J end lost 3 bases, and 3 bases lay between the germline ends. The CDR3 reads CASSLSYNEQFF. The CDR3 DNA follows: TGTGCCAGCAGTTTGAGCTACAATGAGCAGTTCTTC.

Only a few counts were recorded for this clone. The chain employs TRBV5-1 and TRBJ2-7, with 8 bases identical to TRBD1. The CDR3 is made up of 15 amino acids. Per germline, CDR1 SGHRS and CDR2 YFSETQ. J gave up 3 bases and V 3 bases, and 8 bases lay outside the gene matches. The CDR3 reads CASSSEAGGVYEQYF. DNA of the CDR3: TGCGCCAGCAGCTCGGAGGCAGGGGGCGTCTACGAGCAGTACTTC.

The genes are TRBV18 and TRBJ1-2, with D possibly matching TRBD1 (5 bases). The CDR3 runs to 13 residues. The V end was cut by 3 bases, the J end by 4 bases, with 9 bases between. Germline values: CDR1 KGHSH, CDR2 LQKENI. The CDR3: CASSPQGAYGYTF. CDR3 sequence (DNA): TGTGCCAGCTCACCGCAGGGCGCCTATGGCTACACCTTC.

This clone was seen once. This rearrangement joins TRBV5-8 to TRBJ2-1; D possibly corresponds to TRBD2 (5 bases). With 0 bases removed from V and 0 bases from J, the gap between germline ends came to 13 bases. The CDR3 spans 17 residues. The germline gives CDR1 SGHTS, CDR2 YDEGEE. The CDR3 DNA sequence: TGTGCCAGCAGCTTGGTATTGGAGGTTTCCTCCTACAATGAGCAGTTCTTC. Its protein product is CASSLVLEVSSYNEQFF.

This sequence joins TRBV11-2 and TRBJ2-1; D gene ambiguous. The CDR3 covers 11 residues. Germline V CDR1 and CDR2: SGHAT, FQNNGV. V was clipped by 1 base and J by 9 bases, with 4 bases between them. The CDR3 is CASSLAVEQFF. The CDR3 DNA reads as TGTGCCAGCAGCTTAGCAGTTGAGCAGTTCTTC.

The chain joins TRBV4-2 to TRBJ1-1; 8 nucleotides agree with TRBD1. Germline V gene lookup returns CDR1 LGHNA and CDR2 YNFKEQ. The ends lost 4 bases at V and 1 base at J; junction bases unmatched: 8. The CDR3 has 16 amino acids. The CDR3 nucleotides read TGTGCCAGCAGCCCCCGGCAGGGGGCCCAGAACACTGAAGCTTTCTTT. This gives the protein CASSPRQGAQNTEAFF.

The chain links TRBV5-8 to TRBJ2-1; 10 bases match TRBD2. The V gene end was trimmed by 3 bases and the J gene end by 5 bases; junction bases not matched to a gene: 5. Germline CDR1 and CDR2: SGHTS and YDEGEE. The CDR3 has 15 residues. The CDR3 reads CASSSGTSDHNEQFF. For the CDR3, the DNA is TGTGCCAGCAGCTCCGGGACTAGCGACCACAATGAGCAGTTCTTC.

The chain carries TRBV5-1 and TRBJ2-3; D is unclear. V dropped 2 bases and J dropped 2 bases, with 9 bases sitting between them. CDR1 is SGHRS, CDR2 YFSETQ, per germline. This CDR3 region has 14 residues. CDR3 nucleotide sequence: TGCGCCAGCAGCTTAGCACTTCTCACAGATACGCAGTATTTT. It codes for CASSLALLTDTQYF.

The genes are TRBV19 and TRBJ2-4, with TRBD1 identical over 8 bases. The germline V gene encodes CDR1 LNHDA and CDR2 SQIVND (reference sequence). The CDR3 contains 16 residues. J was trimmed by 0 bases and V by 5 bases; bases with no gene match: 6. The CDR3 is CASSLRQGAAKNIQYF. The CDR3 coding sequence is TGTGCCAGTAGTTTACGTCAGGGGGCAGCCAAAAACATTCAGTACTTC.